This TCR beta chain was recorded in a study of T cell repertoires in cytomegalovirus infection (dated by TCRdb to between 2018 and 2021). Regarding the research as a whole: Donor HLA type was relevant to the analysis, because carriage of CMV infection together with the matching HLA type was indicated by public TCR beta signatures.

The germline V gene encodes CDR1 MNHEY and CDR2 SVGEGT. The CDR3 measures 15 amino acids from cysteine to phenylalanine. Of the read, only the CDR3 DNA is kept; its 45 bases are in frame from base 1. V is reduced by 6 bases and J by 2 bases, leaving a spacing of 16 bases between them. This clonotype appeared many times. Which antigen it targets is not known. No much larger clone exists at a distance of one base, and base qualities are not known. The sequencer listed for this sample is Illumina HiSeq 1500. TCRdb redid the processing of the public reads, applying fastp at Q25 and MiXCR, and retained in-frame beta chains. Rows are combined by CDR3 protein, so each entry shows the most common genes and DNA. The sample table shows tens of thousands of distinct CDR3 sequences, and 4% are seen once. Roughly a fifth of the sample is held by the ten biggest clonotypes. Study-level results and caveats: In both this cohort and an independent approximately 400-donor cohort, the cumulative frequency of public TCR beta family members distinguished carriers of CMV infection plus the relevant HLA type. The ex vivo response was dominated by HLA-C-restricted CMV-specific TCR beta clonotypes, which also provided the single most frequent clonotype in two of eight donors.

This receptor chain uses TRBV6-2 or TRBV6-3 and TRBJ1-1; the D gene is unclear. The sequenced sample was PBMCs. The sequence derives from a human donor in good health (CMV status not recorded). Some clones in this sample may be carry-over from other donors' samples. The CDR3 corresponds to CASSPLRYGNTEAFF. Read as DNA, the sequence is TGTGCCAGCAGCCCTTTGCGGTATGGAAACACTGAAGCTTTCTTT.